Following are 7 T cell receptor beta chains from one sample sequenced in a study of blood T cell repertoires in COVID-19. Method: immunoSEQ multiplex PCR; TCRdb's copy keeps in-frame clones and lacks some. This table holds over 200,000 clones, over 80% found once. The material sequenced was peripheral blood. All receptors come from a human donor in a cohort sampled during active COVID-19.

The DNA for the CDR3 is TGTGCCAGCAGCAGTAGCGGAGAATCCTACGAGCAGTACTTC. Protein: CASSSSGESYEQYF. The chain recombines TRBV28 with TRBJ2-7; perhaps TRBD2 as D (6 bases). Germline-derived CDR1 and CDR2 are MDHEN and SYDVKM. The V end lost 6 bases, the J end lost 1 base, and 13 bases lay between the germline ends. CDR3 size: 14 residues.

The chain employs TRBV10-3 and TRBJ2-1; possibly TRBD2 for D (6 bases). This CDR3 has 13 residues. The germline gives CDR1 ENHRY, CDR2 SYGVKD. Deletions cut 10 bases from V and 6 bases from J, with 16 bases between. Written as DNA, the CDR3 is TGTGCCACCCGGGCCACCGGGGGCAATGAGCAGTTCTTC. Its translation is CATRATGGNEQFF.

V gene TRBV30 combines with J gene TRBJ2-7, with D possibly being TRBD2 (6 bases). V lost 4 bases, J lost 6 bases, and 10 bases lay in between. CDR1 GTSNPN and CDR2 SVGIG come from the germline V gene (reference sequence). This CDR3 has 11 amino acids. The CDR3 reads CAWTVGGEQYF. In DNA form, the CDR3 reads TGTGCCTGGACCGTGGGGGGCGAGCAGTACTTC.

The chain joins TRBV30 to TRBJ1-5; 9 bases map to TRBD1. The J segment lost 4 bases and the V segment lost 0 bases, leaving 1 base of the junction unmatched. Germline V gene sequence: CDR1 GTSNPN, CDR2 SVGIG (reference sequence). The CDR3 is 14 amino acids. DNA of the CDR3: TGTGCCTGGAGTGTCGGGACAGGGAATCAGCCCCAGCATTTT. Translation gives CAWSVGTGNQPQHF.

This sequence joins TRBV6-2 or TRBV6-3 and TRBJ1-1; 8 bases are a match to TRBD1. Germline CDR1 is MNHEY and CDR2 is SVGEGT. V gave up 4 bases and J gave up 5 bases; unmatched junction bases: 6. This CDR3 is 14 amino acids long. The CDR3 is CASSSQGDLTEAFF. In DNA form, the CDR3 reads TGTGCCAGCAGTTCACAGGGGGATCTGACTGAAGCTTTCTTT.

In DNA, the CDR3 is TGCAGCGTGCGGGGACAGGGCCCTCGGGCCTACGAGCAGTACTTC. This codes for CSVRGQGPRAYEQYF. V gene TRBV29-1 combines with J gene TRBJ2-7, with 9 bases aligning to TRBD1. The CDR3 has 15 amino acids. The V and J ends lost 6 bases and 2 bases, in that order; junction bases with no gene match: 11. Germline V gene data show CDR1 as SQVTM and CDR2 as ANQGSEA.

The chain recombines TRBV15 with TRBJ2-3; D is ambiguous. The CDR3 spans 14 residues. The V gene's germline CDR1 is LNHNV and CDR2 YYDKDF (reference sequence). The ends were cut back, 0 bases at V and 4 bases at J, with 8 bases in the middle. In DNA, the CDR3 is TGTGCCACCAGCAGAGATGTCGGGTCAGATACGCAGTATTTT. This codes for CATSRDVGSDTQYF.